These T cell receptor beta chains were read from a single sample in a study of technical replicates of blood from a few donors. Profiling relied on immunoSEQ multiplex PCR, and the TCRdb table lists in-frame clones only, not all of them. The sample includes around 68,000 clones, 95% to 97% seen only once; the top ten take approximately 0.3%. The sample was T cells isolated from PBMCs. All receptors derive from a human donor in good health. Both conserved end residues are part of each CDR3. A D gene is named only where the DNA matches it firmly. Clone sizes are given selectively: once, few, many, or a class where the clone is expanded.

>NA|TRBJ1-1|TRBV4-1|TRBD1
CASQGAWNTEAFF
TGCGCTTCCCAGGGGGCCTGGAACACTGAAGCTTTCTTT
>once|TRBJ1-5|TRBV2|NA
CASSYYRDNQPQHF
TGTGCCAGCAGTTATTACAGGGACAATCAGCCCCAGCATTTT
>NA|TRBJ2-1|TRBV5-4|NA
CASSFSYNEQFF
TGTGCCAGCAGCTTCTCTTACAATGAGCAGTTCTTC
>once|TRBJ1-1|TRBV5-1|NA
CASRHKRQAGYTEAFF
TGCGCCAGCAGACACAAGAGACAGGCAGGTTACACTGAAGCTTTCTTT
>NA|TRBJ2-7|TRBV5-1|TRBD2
CASSFEGSGVSYEQYF
TGCGCCAGCAGCTTCGAAGGGAGCGGGGTCTCCTACGAGCAGTACTTC
>NA|TRBJ2-3|TRBV10-3|TRBD1
CAISGLDRGDTDTQYF
TGTGCCATCAGTGGGCTCGACAGGGGGGACACAGATACGCAGTATTTT
>NA|TRBJ1-1|TRBV2|TRBD1
CASIGQVRTEAFF
TGTGCCAGCATAGGACAGGTTAGGACTGAAGCTTTCTTT
>NA|TRBJ1-5|TRBV11-2|NA
CASSLDAWEGGNQPQHF
TGTGCCAGCAGCTTAGATGCTTGGGAAGGGGGTAATCAGCCCCAGCATTTT
>NA|TRBJ1-1|TRBV7-8|NA
CASSSYTGRAEAFF
TGTGCCAGCAGCTCATACACCGGTCGGGCTGAAGCTTTCTTT
>NA|TRBJ1-3|TRBV29-1|NA
CSALGPAGGNTIYF
TGCAGCGCTCTCGGCCCGGCGGGAGGAAACACCATATATTTT
>NA|TRBJ2-7|TRBV4-2|TRBD1
CASSPFSGQGYEQYF
TGTGCCAGCAGCCCCTTCTCGGGACAGGGCTACGAGCAGTACTTC
>NA|TRBJ1-1|TRBV5-5|NA
CASSPSGGGEAFF
TGTGCCAGCAGCCCCAGCGGGGGAGGAGAAGCTTTCTTT
>NA|TRBJ1-5|TRBV28|TRBD1
CASSLQGASNQPQHF
TGTGCCAGCAGTTTACAGGGGGCTAGCAATCAGCCCCAGCATTTT
>NA|TRBJ2-1|TRBV13|TRBD2
CASSLYPVAGDGNEQFF
TGTGCCAGCAGCTTATATCCGGTAGCGGGTGATGGTAATGAGCAGTTCTTC
>NA|TRBJ1-2|TRBV7-2|NA
CASSLEIRAGYTF
TGTGCCAGCAGCTTAGAAATTAGAGCGGGCTACACCTTC
>NA|TRBJ2-1|TRBV7-3|TRBD2
CASSKLRKKRDSSYNEQFF
TGTGCCAGCAGCAAGCTTCGGAAAAAGCGGGATAGCTCCTACAATGAGCAGTTCTTC
>NA|TRBJ2-7|TRBV11-2|TRBD2
CASSLSGVGYEQYF
TGTGCCAGCAGCCTGAGCGGGGTTGGGTACGAGCAGTACTTC
>NA|TRBJ2-3|TRBV6-5|TRBD1
CASSYEQGARDTQYF
TGTGCCAGCAGTTACGAACAGGGGGCGCGGGATACGCAGTATTTT
>NA|TRBJ1-1|TRBV10-3|NA
CARKAGLSTEAFF
TGTGCCAGAAAAGCAGGGCTGAGCACTGAAGCTTTCTTT
>NA|TRBJ1-5|TRBV30|NA
CAWGGESNQPQHF
TGTGCCTGGGGGGGGGAGAGCAATCAGCCCCAGCATTTT
>NA|TRBJ1-5|TRBV6-5|NA
CASSRQHLGNQPQHF
TGTGCCAGCAGCAGACAACACTTGGGCAATCAGCCCCAGCATTTT
>few|TRBJ2-5|TRBV15|NA
CATSSEWSQETQYF
TGTGCCACCAGCAGCGAATGGAGTCAAGAGACCCAGTACTTC
>once|TRBJ1-5|TRBV19|TRBD1
CASSIRDRGNQPQHF
TGTGCCAGTAGTATTCGGGACAGGGGGAATCAGCCCCAGCATTTT
>NA|TRBJ2-4|TRBV29-1|NA
CSSRQGPAKNIQYF
TGCAGCTCCCGGCAGGGGCCGGCCAAAAACATTCAGTACTTC
>NA|TRBJ2-1|TRBV5-6|TRBD2
CASSSGGVYEQFF
TGTGCCAGCAGCTCGGGGGGAGTGTATGAGCAGTTCTTC
>NA|TRBJ1-5|TRBV19|NA
CASSSGVTGNQPQHF
TGTGCCAGTAGTTCGGGGGTCACGGGGAATCAGCCCCAGCATTTT
>few|TRBJ2-1|TRBV30|TRBD2
CAWSSGSLIDEQFF
TGTGCCTGGAGTAGCGGGAGCCTTATCGATGAGCAGTTCTTC
>NA|TRBJ2-5|TRBV5-1|TRBD2
CASSLAGYQETQYF
TGCGCCAGCAGCCTAGCGGGATACCAAGAGACCCAGTACTTC
>NA|TRBJ2-1|TRBV7-9|NA
CASSLDSSYNEQFF
TGTGCCAGCAGCTTAGACAGCTCCTACAATGAGCAGTTCTTC
>once|TRBJ2-1|TRBV30|NA
CAWSWRRDNEQFF
TGTGCCTGGAGTTGGCGGAGGGACAATGAGCAGTTCTTC
>NA|TRBJ2-2|TRBV15|NA
CATSPAGRTGELFF
TGTGCCACCAGCCCCGCGGGGAGAACCGGGGAGCTGTTTTTT
>NA|TRBJ2-7|TRBV28|NA
CATKTNEQYF
TGTGCCACAAAAACAAACGAGCAGTACTTC
>NA|TRBJ1-1|TRBV10-1|NA
CATMRSMNTEAFF
TGCGCCACAATGAGGAGCATGAACACTGAAGCTTTCTTT
>NA|TRBJ1-1|TRBV28|TRBD1
CASSFIGTGVAFF
TGTGCCAGCAGTTTTATAGGCACAGGGGTAGCTTTCTTT
>once|TRBJ2-3|TRBV7-9|TRBD1
CASSSGQGADTQYF
TGTGCCAGCAGCAGCGGACAGGGGGCAGATACGCAGTATTTT
>once|TRBJ1-2|TRBV6-5|TRBD1
CASSLRGQGYGYTF
TGTGCCAGCAGCCTGAGGGGACAGGGCTATGGCTACACCTTC
>NA|TRBJ1-2|TRBV7-9|NA
CASSRQNYGYTF
TGTGCCAGCAGCCGTCAGAACTATGGCTACACCTTC
>NA|TRBJ2-7|TRBV5-1|TRBD1
CASRAGTGGFYEQYF
TGCGCCAGCAGGGCCGGGACAGGGGGCTTTTACGAGCAGTACTTC
>NA|TRBJ1-1|TRBV28|TRBD1
CASSFGGQGKTEAFF
TGTGCCAGCAGTTTCGGGGGACAGGGGAAGACTGAAGCTTTCTTT
>NA|TRBJ2-3|TRBV5-1|TRBD1
CASSFSTGGTDTQYF
TGCGCCAGCAGCTTCTCCACAGGGGGCACAGATACGCAGTATTTT
>NA|TRBJ1-2|TRBV30|NA
CAWSVRERYTF
TGTGCCTGGAGTGTTCGCGAGCGCTACACCTTC
>NA|TRBJ2-3|TRBV2|TRBD2
CAIGRGREIDTQYF
TGTGCCATCGGTCGAGGGAGGGAAATAGATACGCAGTATTTT
>NA|TRBJ1-1|TRBV6-6|TRBD1
CASSRTGREAFF
TGTGCCAGCAGTCGGACAGGTCGCGAAGCTTTCTTT
>few|TRBJ2-7|TRBV29-1|NA
CSVRGTSMEQYF
TGCAGCGTTCGGGGGACCAGCATGGAGCAGTACTTC
>once|TRBJ2-5|TRBV7-8|NA
CASSLQREGETQYF
TGTGCCAGCAGCTTACAACGGGAAGGGGAGACCCAGTACTTC
>NA|TRBJ2-1|TRBV11-3|NA
CASSSTGYNEQFF
TGTGCCAGCAGCTCGACAGGTTACAATGAGCAGTTCTTC
>NA|TRBJ1-1|TRBV27|TRBD1
CATQGQTNTEAFF
TGTGCCACCCAGGGACAGACGAACACTGAAGCTTTCTTT
>NA|TRBJ2-7|TRBV4-1|NA
CASSQVQGIYEQYF
TGCGCCAGCAGCCAAGTCCAGGGGATTTACGAGCAGTACTTC
>NA|TRBJ1-1|TRBV7-8|TRBD1
CASSPFRGSTEAFF
TGTGCCAGCAGCCCATTCAGGGGGTCCACTGAAGCTTTCTTT
>few|TRBJ1-4|TRBV4-3|NA
CASSPQYGTNEKLFF
TGCGCCAGCAGCCCCCAATACGGGACTAATGAAAAACTGTTTTTT
>NA|TRBJ1-1|TRBV19|NA
CASIRDRAGMASEAFF
TGTGCCAGTATAAGGGACCGCGCGGGAATGGCTTCTGAAGCTTTCTTT
>NA|TRBJ2-3|TRBV5-1|TRBD1
CASSPTGTGGMLTDTQYF
TGCGCCAGCAGTCCAACGGGGACAGGCGGAATGTTGACAGATACGCAGTATTTT